The 15 T cell receptor beta chains reported below all come from one sample, sequenced in a study of blood T cell repertoires in COVID-19. The table came from immunoSEQ multiplex PCR; TCRdb's copy has only in-frame clones and leaves some out. In the table there are tens of thousands of clones, 89% of which are singletons. Material for sequencing was peripheral blood. The receptors originated from a man in his sixties with acute or convalescent COVID-19.

The chain recombines TRBV11-2 with TRBJ1-3; TRBD1 matches at 9 bases. V lost 3 bases to trimming and J lost 4 bases; unmatched junction nucleotides: 7. Germline-derived CDR1 and CDR2 are SGHAT and FQNNGV. This CDR3 comprises 16 residues. The CDR3 loop is CASSFTGGALGNTIYF. As DNA, the CDR3 is TGTGCCAGCAGCTTTACAGGGGGCGCTTTGGGAAACACCATATATTTT. The complete variable domain, with remaining parts taken from reference TRBV11-2 and TRBJ1-3, reads EAGVAQSPRYKIIEKRQSVAFWCNPISGHATLYWYQQILGQGPKLLIQFQNNGVVDDSQLPKDRFSAERLKGVDSTLKIQPAKLEDSAVYLCASSFTGGALGNTIYFGEGSWLTVV.

The CDR3 here is CASSNREEKLFF. For the CDR3, the DNA is TGTGCCAGTAGTAACCGGGAGGAAAAACTGTTTTTT. This chain joins TRBV19 and TRBJ1-4; D unclear. Germline assignment: CDR1 LNHDA and CDR2 SQIVND (reference sequence). The CDR3 has 12 residues. V was pared by 4 bases and J by 8 bases, with 8 bases between.

J is TRBJ1-5 and V is TRBV29-1; D ambiguous. Looked up from germline, CDR1 is SQVTM and CDR2 is ANQGSEA. The CDR3 has 13 residues. V lost 4 bases and J 0 bases, leaving 7 bases between the germline ends. The CDR3 bases are TGCAGCGTTGTCCTCTCTAGCAATCAGCCCCAGCATTTT. The encoded protein is CSVVLSSNQPQHF.

This chain links TRBV7-2 with TRBJ1-5; maybe TRBD1 (6 bases). V dropped 5 bases and J dropped 7 bases, with 15 bases sitting between them. The CDR3 loop spans 14 amino acids. Germline CDR1 and CDR2: SGHTA and FQGNSA. The CDR3 nucleotides read TGTGCCAGCAGCCCGCGGACAGTTTACCAGCCCCAGCATTTT. Its translation is CASSPRTVYQPQHF.

This clone was recorded only once. The chain links TRBV19 to TRBJ1-6; D gene uncertain. The germline CDR1 and CDR2 sequences are LNHDA and SQIVND (reference sequence). V was pared by 6 bases and J by 3 bases, with 6 bases between. This CDR3 is 13 amino acids long. The CDR3 DNA follows: TGTGCCAGTAGGGCAGACTATAATTCACCCCTCCACTTT. Its protein is CASRADYNSPLHF.

The chain carries TRBV7-3 and TRBJ2-1; TRBD2 aligns across 10 bases. The CDR3 has 19 residues. J lost 5 bases, V lost 1 base, and 14 bases had no gene match. The germline V gene encodes CDR1 SGHTA and CDR2 FQGTGA. CDR3 bases: TGTGCCAGCAGCTTAAGTAAAGCGGGGGGGTCGAGCGGTAACAATGAGCAGTTCTTC. It yields the protein CASSLSKAGGSSGNNEQFF.

The rearrangement links TRBV2 to TRBJ1-2; possible D gene TRBD1, 5 bases. The V end lost 5 bases, the J end lost 0 bases, and 16 bases lay between the germline ends. Germline assignment: CDR1 SNHLY and CDR2 FYNNEI. This CDR3 spans 16 amino acids. This CDR3 is CASSRSQGEANYGYTF. The CDR3, as DNA: TGTGCCAGCAGTAGAAGCCAGGGTGAAGCTAACTATGGCTACACCTTC.

The J gene is TRBJ1-2, the V gene TRBV5-1; D remains unclear. The CDR3 runs to 14 residues. V shed 4 bases and J shed 3 bases, with 13 bases lying between them. Germline-derived CDR1 and CDR2 are SGHRS and YFSETQ. The CDR3 loop is CASSPTAADYGYTF. In DNA, the CDR3 is TGCGCCAGCAGCCCTACAGCGGCCGACTATGGCTACACCTTC.

This sequence joins TRBV6-6 and TRBJ2-7; 9 bases map to TRBD1. The CDR3 spans 14 residues. The germline V gene encodes CDR1 MNHNY and CDR2 SVGAGI (reference sequence). Losses at the gene ends were 2 bases for V and 6 bases for J; bases not matched to a gene: 5. The CDR3 nucleotides read TGTGCCAGCAGTTACGGCCAGACAGGGGGCGAGCAGTACTTC. This codes for CASSYGQTGGEQYF.

This clone appeared a single time. The chain combines TRBV2 with TRBJ1-2; D is uncertain. The CDR3 contains 15 residues. Trimming cost V 1 base and J 3 bases, with 12 bases left between them. CDR1 SNHLY and CDR2 FYNNEI come from the germline V gene. The CDR3 coding sequence is TGTGCCAGCAGTGAAGATCTTCGGGTGGACTATGGCTACACCTTC. Its translation is CASSEDLRVDYGYTF.

This clone is medium-sized by share. The CDR3 is CASSLAEGLTYEQYF. CDR3 nucleotides: TGCGCCAGCAGCTTGGCTGAGGGTCTCACCTACGAGCAGTACTTC. V usage is TRBV5-1 and J usage is TRBJ2-7; maybe TRBD2 (5 bases). Trimming cost V 0 bases and J 2 bases, with 12 bases left between them. The CDR3 is 15 residues long. Germline V gene data show CDR1 as SGHRS and CDR2 as YFSETQ.

This chain links TRBV18 with TRBJ1-1, with TRBD1 identical over 7 bases. The length of the CDR3 is 17 residues. The junction had 14 bases not matched to a gene; V was cut back by 1 base and J by 6 bases. CDR1 is KGHSH and CDR2 is LQKENI in the germline V gene. In DNA form, the CDR3 reads TGTGCCAGCTCACCACGCCAAAGACAGGGATTCGTCTCTGAAGCTTTCTTT. Translated, it gives CASSPRQRQGFVSEAFF.

V and J are TRBV7-9 and TRBJ2-2; 16 nucleotides align to TRBD2. The CDR3 consists of 18 residues. Germline V CDR1 and CDR2: SEHNR, FQNEAQ (reference sequence). J gave up 3 bases and V 3 bases, and 4 bases lay outside the gene matches. CDR3 coding DNA: TGTGCCAGCAGCTTGGCGGGACTAGCGGGGGGGTACACCGGGGAGCTGTTTTTT. Translated, it gives CASSLAGLAGGYTGELFF.

The rearrangement joins TRBV16 to TRBJ1-1, with D possibly being TRBD1 (5 bases). With 1 base removed from V and 1 base from J, the gap between germline ends came to 13 bases. Germline lookup yields CDR1 KGHSY and CDR2 FQNENV. The CDR3 is made up of 16 amino acids. CDR3 bases: TGTGCCAGCAGCCAATGGGGCAGGGTTAGGAACACTGAAGCTTTCTTT. It specifies CASSQWGRVRNTEAFF.

J is TRBJ1-1 and V is TRBV9; tentatively, D is TRBD1 (5 bases). The germline V gene encodes CDR1 SGDLS and CDR2 YYNGEE. The CDR3 extends over 14 amino acids. Trimming shortened V by 4 bases and J by 1 base, and 11 bases separated the two germline ends. In DNA, the CDR3 is TGTGCCAGCAGCCCCGGGGGAGAGAACACTGAAGCTTTCTTT. It specifies CASSPGGENTEAFF.